This passage covers 10 T cell receptor beta chains from one sample sequenced in a study of blood T cells in healthy people across ages. A second PCR of roughly 6 to 12 cycles used a sample-barcoded 5' primer and a J-beta primer mix. TCRdb ran MiXCR on the 5' RACE reads and lists one entry per CDR3 protein. The table has roughly 800,000 distinct CDR3 sequences, roughly 40% seen once. The specimen was blood. The receptors here all came from a man younger than 35 in good health.

The sample holds many counts of this clonotype. V is TRBV14 and J is TRBJ2-1, with D perhaps matching TRBD2 (6 bases). With 0 bases removed from V and 9 bases from J, the gap between germline ends came to 12 bases. CDR1 and CDR2 (germline): SGHDN, FVKESK. The CDR3 runs 14 residues. The CDR3: CASSQDSLGGEQFF. The CDR3, as DNA: TGTGCCAGCAGCCAAGATTCCCTGGGGGGTGAGCAGTTCTTC.

This sequence joins TRBV3-1 and TRBJ1-4, with D possibly being TRBD1 (6 bases). Per the germline V gene, CDR1 is LGHDT and CDR2 is YNNKEL (reference sequence). V was cut by 0 bases and J by 7 bases, with 18 bases left in between. This CDR3 comprises 17 residues. The CDR3 loop reads CASSQDRSGGPGEKLFF. The CDR3 nucleotides read TGTGCCAGCAGCCAAGATCGGAGCGGGGGGCCCGGTGAAAAACTGTTTTTT.

The chain joins TRBV20-1 to TRBJ1-1, with 9 bases identical to TRBD1. The CDR3 is 14 amino acids. CDR1 and CDR2 (germline): DFQATT, SNEGSKA (reference sequence). Germline trimming cut 5 bases from V and 3 bases from J; bases unmatched to any gene: 7. The CDR3 sequence is CSAPGTGRYTEAFF. CDR3 DNA sequence: TGCAGTGCTCCCGGGACAGGGCGATACACTGAAGCTTTCTTT.

This clonotype was recorded many times. The chain combines TRBV29-1 with TRBJ1-1; 7 bases match TRBD1. The CDR3 is 12 amino acids. Germline CDR1 reads SQVTM; CDR2 reads ANQGSEA. The V gene end was trimmed by 6 bases and the J gene end by 11 bases; junction bases not matched to a gene: 12. The CDR3 here is CSVSDSGGFAFF. DNA of the CDR3: TGCAGCGTATCCGACTCAGGGGGTTTCGCTTTCTTT.

This rearrangement joins TRBV21-1 to TRBJ1-5; the D call in the table, TRBD1, was not verified against the DNA. TRBV21-1 is flagged as a pseudogene. The CDR3 consists of 16 residues. In DNA, the CDR3 is TGTGCCAGCAGCAAAGCGCGAGGGGCTAGCAATCAGCCCCAGCATTTT. This sequence encodes CASSKARGASNQPQHF.

This clonotype was recorded a few times. This chain links TRBV5-1 with TRBJ2-7; 9 nucleotides match TRBD1. CDR3 length: 14 amino acids. Germline values: CDR1 SGHRS, CDR2 YFSETQ. V was pared by 4 bases and J by 7 bases, with 9 bases of the junction left unmatched. This CDR3 is CASSPGQGPNEQYF. CDR3 DNA sequence: TGCGCCAGCAGCCCCGGACAGGGGCCTAATGAGCAGTACTTC.

The table lists this clonotype with a few counts. The V call is TRBV6-5, the J call TRBJ2-3; no firm D call. V dropped 11 bases and J dropped 6 bases, with 12 bases sitting between them. Germline V gives CDR1 MNHEY, CDR2 SVGAGI. The CDR3 has 11 residues. CDR3 sequence (DNA): TGTGCCTGCGAAATCGGGGATACGCAGTATTTT. This encodes CACEIGDTQYF.

This clonotype has a count of ten or more. The V gene is TRBV13, the J gene TRBJ1-2; D is ambiguous. V lost 0 bases, J lost 8 bases, and 16 bases lay in between. Germline V CDR1 and CDR2: PRHDT, FYEKMQ (reference sequence). The CDR3 runs 15 residues. The CDR3 loop reads CASSLGGDVGGGYTF. The CDR3 DNA reads TGTGCCAGCAGCTTAGGTGGGGATGTAGGAGGGGGCTACACCTTC.

V usage is TRBV7-2 and J usage is TRBJ2-5; possible D gene TRBD1, 5 bases. The V gene lost 5 bases and the J gene lost 4 bases, with 11 bases spanning the gap. The CDR3 is 13 residues long. In germline, CDR1 is SGHTA, CDR2 FQGNSA. In nucleotides, the CDR3 is TGTGCCAGCAGCCAACCTAGGGGAGAGACCCAGTACTTC. It is translated as CASSQPRGETQYF.

The V call is TRBV2, the J call TRBJ2-1; 9 bases agree with TRBD1. The assigned J gene may be wrong: the sequence end matches TRBJ2-7 better. The CDR3 totals 14 residues. Germline assignment: CDR1 SNHLY and CDR2 FYNNEI. This chain's CDR3 is CASSEGQGYNEQYF. CDR3 nucleotide sequence: TGTGCCAGCAGTGAGGGACAGGGTTACAATGAGCAGTACTTC.